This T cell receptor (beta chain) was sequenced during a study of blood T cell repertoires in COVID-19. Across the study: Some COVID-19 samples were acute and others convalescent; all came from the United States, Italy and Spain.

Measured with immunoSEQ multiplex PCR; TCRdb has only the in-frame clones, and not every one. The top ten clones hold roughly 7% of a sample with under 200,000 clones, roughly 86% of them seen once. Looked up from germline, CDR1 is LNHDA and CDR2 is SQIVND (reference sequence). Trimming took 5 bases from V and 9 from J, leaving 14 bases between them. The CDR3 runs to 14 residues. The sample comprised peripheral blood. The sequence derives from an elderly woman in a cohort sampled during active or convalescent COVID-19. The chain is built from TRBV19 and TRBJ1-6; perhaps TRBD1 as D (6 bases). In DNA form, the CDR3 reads TGTGCCAGTAGTCAACTACAGGGAACTTCACCCCTCCACTTT. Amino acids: CASSQLQGTSPLHF.